A selection of T cell receptor beta chains follows, all from one sample in a study of early T cells in non-severe SARS-CoV-2 infection. TCRdb recomputed calls from the 5' RACE reads with MiXCR, one row per CDR3 protein. The data show some 80,000 distinct CDR3 sequences, 10% seen once. The sequencing here drew on whole blood, taken at baseline. The source of these receptors is an adult who was a healthcare worker with PCR-confirmed SARS-CoV-2 infection or an uninfected control (not recorded which). CDR3s include the opening cysteine and the closing phenylalanine or tryptophan. Fields, in order: clone size, V gene, D gene, J gene, CDR3 protein, CDR3 DNA. D genes are given only for firm matches. The listing skips clone size in some rows; elsewhere it reads once, few, many or a size class.

clone_size: few; v_call: TRBV20-1; d_call: .; j_call: TRBJ2-7; cdr3_aa: CSARGPASQGPTREQYF; cdr3_nt: TGCAGTGCTAGAGGACCCGCATCACAGGGTCCAACGAGGGAGCAGTACTTC
clone_size: .; v_call: TRBV28; d_call: .; j_call: TRBJ1-2; cdr3_aa: CASTSGIYGYTF; cdr3_nt: TGTGCCAGCACGAGCGGGATCTATGGCTACACCTTC
clone_size: few; v_call: TRBV2; d_call: .; j_call: TRBJ1-1; cdr3_aa: CATLEDRNRVEAFF; cdr3_nt: TGTGCCACCCTCGAAGACAGGAACAGAGTCGAAGCTTTCTTT
clone_size: few; v_call: TRBV12-3/TRBV12-4; d_call: .; j_call: TRBJ1-1; cdr3_aa: CASSLANRAQEAFF; cdr3_nt: TGTGCCAGCAGTTTAGCCAATAGGGCGCAGGAAGCTTTCTTT
clone_size: .; v_call: TRBV30; d_call: .; j_call: TRBJ1-2; cdr3_aa: CAWSVYSRQLPGNGYTF; cdr3_nt: TGTGCCTGGAGCGTCTATTCCCGACAACTCCCCGGTAATGGCTACACCTTC
clone_size: many; v_call: TRBV11-2; d_call: .; j_call: TRBJ2-1; cdr3_aa: CASSVRQEQFF; cdr3_nt: TGTGCCAGCAGCGTCCGGCAAGAGCAGTTCTTC
clone_size: few; v_call: TRBV4-1; d_call: .; j_call: TRBJ2-3; cdr3_aa: CASSPPDGADTQYF; cdr3_nt: TGCGCCAGCAGCCCGCCGGACGGGGCAGATACGCAGTATTTT
clone_size: many; v_call: TRBV2; d_call: .; j_call: TRBJ2-1; cdr3_aa: CASQVGPGIVNEQFF; cdr3_nt: TGTGCCAGTCAAGTGGGGCCGGGGATCGTTAATGAGCAGTTCTTC
clone_size: few; v_call: TRBV24-1; d_call: .; j_call: TRBJ2-1; cdr3_aa: CATSDFTGAGDNEQFF; cdr3_nt: TGTGCCACCAGTGATTTTACCGGGGCTGGGGACAATGAGCAGTTCTTC
clone_size: .; v_call: TRBV27; d_call: .; j_call: TRBJ1-2; cdr3_aa: CASSSKGNGYGYTF; cdr3_nt: TGTGCCAGCAGTTCAAAGGGGAATGGCTATGGCTACACCTTC